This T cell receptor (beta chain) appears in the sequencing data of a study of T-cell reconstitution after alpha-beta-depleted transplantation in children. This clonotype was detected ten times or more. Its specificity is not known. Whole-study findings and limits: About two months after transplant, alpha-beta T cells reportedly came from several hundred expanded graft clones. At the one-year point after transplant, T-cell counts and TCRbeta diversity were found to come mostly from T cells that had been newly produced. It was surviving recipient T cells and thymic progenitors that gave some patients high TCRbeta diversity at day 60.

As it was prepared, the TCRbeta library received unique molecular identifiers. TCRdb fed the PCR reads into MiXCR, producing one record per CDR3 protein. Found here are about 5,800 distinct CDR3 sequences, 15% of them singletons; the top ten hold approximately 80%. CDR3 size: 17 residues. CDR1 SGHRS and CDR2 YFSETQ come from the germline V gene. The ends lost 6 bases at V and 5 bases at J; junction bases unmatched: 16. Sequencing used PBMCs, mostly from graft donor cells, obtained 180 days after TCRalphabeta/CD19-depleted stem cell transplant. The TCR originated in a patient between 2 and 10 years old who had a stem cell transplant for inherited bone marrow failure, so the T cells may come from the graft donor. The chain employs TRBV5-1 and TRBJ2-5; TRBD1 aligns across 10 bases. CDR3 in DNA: TGCGCCAGCACTAAACCTGTCGACAGGGGGCGAGGGGAGACCCAGTACTTC. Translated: CASTKPVDRGRGETQYF. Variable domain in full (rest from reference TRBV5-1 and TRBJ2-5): KAGVTQTPRYLIKTRGQQVTLSCSPISGHRSVSWYQQTPGQGLQFLFEYFSETQRNKGNFPGRFSGRQFSNSRSEMNVSTLELGDSALYLCASTKPVDRGRGETQYFGPGTRLLVL.